This T cell receptor (beta chain) was observed in a study of cytomegalovirus exposure and HLA in healthy donors. The sample holds a few counts of this clone. Its antigen is not identified. General study points: The authors listed 150 to 200 TCR beta chains as cytomegalovirus-associated. With further analysis later on, most CMV-associated TCR beta chains appeared HLA-restricted. As was reported, the classifier diagnosed cytomegalovirus status with high specificity and sensitivity.

The PCR made use of 60 Vbeta and 13 Jbeta primers. Repertoires were generated with immunoSEQ multiplex PCR, while TCRdb's copy carries only in-frame clones and drops some. The profile shows tens of thousands of clones, about 9.4% of them singletons. Nominally healthy donors provided the samples, though records likely missed some immune exposures. This CDR3 is 14 amino acids long. The V gene end was trimmed by 7 bases and the J gene end by 6 bases; junction bases not matched to a gene: 10. Germline V CDR1 and CDR2: LNHDA, SQIVND (reference sequence). Specimen: PBMCs. This sequence originates from a man aged 55-75 years in good health and CMV-seropositive. V gene TRBV19 combines with J gene TRBJ2-3, with 7 bases fitting TRBD1. CDR3 in amino acids: CASTIGTVPDTQYF. The CDR3 coding sequence is TGTGCCAGTACCATTGGGACAGTACCGGATACGCAGTATTTT.